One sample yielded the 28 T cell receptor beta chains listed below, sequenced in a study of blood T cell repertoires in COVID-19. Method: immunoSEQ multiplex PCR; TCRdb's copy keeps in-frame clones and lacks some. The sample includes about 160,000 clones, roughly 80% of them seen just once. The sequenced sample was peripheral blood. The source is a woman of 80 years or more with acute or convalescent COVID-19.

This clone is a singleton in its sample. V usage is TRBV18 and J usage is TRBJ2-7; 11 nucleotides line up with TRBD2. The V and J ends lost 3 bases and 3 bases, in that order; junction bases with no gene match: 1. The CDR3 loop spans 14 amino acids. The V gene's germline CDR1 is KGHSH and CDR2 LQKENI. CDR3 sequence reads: CASSPTSGIYEQYF. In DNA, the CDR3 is TGTGCCAGCTCACCGACTAGCGGGATCTACGAGCAGTACTTC.

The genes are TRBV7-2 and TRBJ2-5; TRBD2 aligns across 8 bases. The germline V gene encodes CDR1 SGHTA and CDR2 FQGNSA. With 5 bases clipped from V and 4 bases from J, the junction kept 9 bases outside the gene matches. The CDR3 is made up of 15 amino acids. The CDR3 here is CASSPSRGGLETQYF. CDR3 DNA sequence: TGTGCCAGCAGCCCAAGCCGGGGGGGCCTAGAGACCCAGTACTTC.

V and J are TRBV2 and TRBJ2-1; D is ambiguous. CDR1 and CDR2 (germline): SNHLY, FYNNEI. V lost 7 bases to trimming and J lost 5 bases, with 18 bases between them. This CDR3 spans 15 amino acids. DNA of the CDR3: TGTGCCAGCAAACAAGGAGTGCTCCCTCACAATGAGCAGTTCTTC. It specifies CASKQGVLPHNEQFF.

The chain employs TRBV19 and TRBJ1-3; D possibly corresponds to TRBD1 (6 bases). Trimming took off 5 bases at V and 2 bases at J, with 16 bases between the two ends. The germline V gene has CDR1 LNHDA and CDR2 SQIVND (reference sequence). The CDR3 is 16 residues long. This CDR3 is CASSRSTGSPGNTIYF. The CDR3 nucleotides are TGTGCCAGTAGTCGATCGACAGGAAGTCCTGGAAACACCATATATTTT.

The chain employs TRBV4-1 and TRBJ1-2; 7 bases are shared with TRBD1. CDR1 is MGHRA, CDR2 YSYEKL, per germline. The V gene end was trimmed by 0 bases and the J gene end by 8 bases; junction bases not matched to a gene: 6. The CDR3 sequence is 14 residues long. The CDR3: CASSQDLGGKGYTF. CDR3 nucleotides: TGCGCCAGCAGCCAAGATCTAGGGGGCAAAGGCTACACCTTC.

The CDR3 region has the DNA TGCAGCGTTCACAAGACAAGGCGAGGGTACACTGAAGCTTTCTTT. It yields the protein CSVHKTRRGYTEAFF. The V gene is TRBV29-1, the J gene TRBJ1-1, with D unclear. The CDR3 length is 15 residues. Trimming pared 5 bases from V and 3 bases from J, leaving 19 bases between. Germline V CDR1 and CDR2: SQVTM, ANQGSEA.

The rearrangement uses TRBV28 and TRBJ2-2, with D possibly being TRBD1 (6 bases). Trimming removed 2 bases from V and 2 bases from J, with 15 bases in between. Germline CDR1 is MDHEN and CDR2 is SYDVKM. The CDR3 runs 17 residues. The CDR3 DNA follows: TGTGCCAGCAGTTTAATGGGTATGGACAGAAACACCGGGGAGCTGTTTTTT. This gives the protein CASSLMGMDRNTGELFF.

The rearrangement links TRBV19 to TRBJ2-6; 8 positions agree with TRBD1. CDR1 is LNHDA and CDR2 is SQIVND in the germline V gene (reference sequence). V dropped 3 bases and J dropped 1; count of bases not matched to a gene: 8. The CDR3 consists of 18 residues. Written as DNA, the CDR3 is TGTGCCAGTAGTATCCGCAGGGGGCTCGGATCTGGGGCCAACGTCCTGACTTTC. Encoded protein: CASSIRRGLGSGANVLTF.

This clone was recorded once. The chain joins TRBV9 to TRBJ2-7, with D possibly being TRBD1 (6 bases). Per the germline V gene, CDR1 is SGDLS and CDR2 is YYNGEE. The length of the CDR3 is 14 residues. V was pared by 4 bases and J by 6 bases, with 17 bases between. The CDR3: CASSPQGIKGEQYF. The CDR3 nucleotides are TGTGCCAGCAGCCCCCAGGGGATCAAGGGCGAGCAGTACTTC.

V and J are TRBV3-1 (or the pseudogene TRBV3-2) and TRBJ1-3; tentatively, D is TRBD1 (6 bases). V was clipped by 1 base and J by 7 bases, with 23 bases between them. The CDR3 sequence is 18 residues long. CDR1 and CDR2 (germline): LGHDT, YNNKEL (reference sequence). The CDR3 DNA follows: TGTGCCAGCAGCCAAGGCTCACAGGGAGTATCCGGCGGGAACACCATATATTTT. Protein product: CASSQGSQGVSGGNTIYF.

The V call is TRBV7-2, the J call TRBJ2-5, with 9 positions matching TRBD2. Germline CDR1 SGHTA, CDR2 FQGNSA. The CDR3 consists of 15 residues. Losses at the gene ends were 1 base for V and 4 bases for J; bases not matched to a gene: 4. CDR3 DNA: TGTGCCAGCAGCTTAGGCTATAGCGGGGGAGAGACCCAGTACTTC. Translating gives CASSLGYSGGETQYF.

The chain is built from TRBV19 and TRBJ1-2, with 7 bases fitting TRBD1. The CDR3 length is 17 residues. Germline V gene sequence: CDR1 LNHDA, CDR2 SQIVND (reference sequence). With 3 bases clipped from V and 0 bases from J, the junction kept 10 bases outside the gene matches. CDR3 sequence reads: CASSIHRAGGANYGYTF. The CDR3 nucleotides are TGTGCCAGTAGTATCCATAGGGCAGGGGGAGCTAACTATGGCTACACCTTC. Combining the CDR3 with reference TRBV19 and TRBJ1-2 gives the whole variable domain DGGITQSPKYLFRKEGQNVTLSCEQNLNHDAMYWYRQDPGQGLRLIYYSQIVNDFQKGDIAEGYSVSREKKESFPLTVTSAQKNPTAFYLCASSIHRAGGANYGYTFGSGTRLTVV.

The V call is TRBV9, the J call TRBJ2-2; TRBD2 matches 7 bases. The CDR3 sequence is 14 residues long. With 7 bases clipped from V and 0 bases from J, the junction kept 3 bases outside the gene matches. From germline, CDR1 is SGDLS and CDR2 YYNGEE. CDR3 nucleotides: TGTGCCAGCGAGCGGGATACGAACACCGGGGAGCTGTTTTTT. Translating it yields CASERDTNTGELFF. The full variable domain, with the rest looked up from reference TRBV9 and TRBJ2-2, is DSGVTQTPKHLITATGQRVTLRCSPRSGDLSVYWYQQSLDQGLQFLIQYYNGEERAKGNILERFSAQQFPDLHSELNLSSLELGDSALYFCASERDTNTGELFFGEGSRLTVL.

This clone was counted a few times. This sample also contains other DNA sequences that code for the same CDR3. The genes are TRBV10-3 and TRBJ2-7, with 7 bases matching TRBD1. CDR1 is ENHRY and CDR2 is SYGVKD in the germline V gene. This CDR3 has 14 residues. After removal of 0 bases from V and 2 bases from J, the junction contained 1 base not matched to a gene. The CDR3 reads CAISESGGTYEQYF. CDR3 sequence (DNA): TGTGCCATCAGTGAGTCAGGGGGCACCTACGAGCAGTACTTC.

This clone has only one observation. The CDR3 is CASSAGLAEQFF. The CDR3 nucleotides are TGTGCCAGCAGCGCGGGACTGGCTGAGCAGTTCTTC. The chain carries TRBV3-1 (or the pseudogene TRBV3-2) and TRBJ2-1; D may be TRBD2 (6 bases). With 5 bases removed from V and 9 bases from J, the gap between germline ends came to 11 bases. Germline CDR1 LGHDT, CDR2 YNNKEL (reference sequence). CDR3 length equals 12 residues.

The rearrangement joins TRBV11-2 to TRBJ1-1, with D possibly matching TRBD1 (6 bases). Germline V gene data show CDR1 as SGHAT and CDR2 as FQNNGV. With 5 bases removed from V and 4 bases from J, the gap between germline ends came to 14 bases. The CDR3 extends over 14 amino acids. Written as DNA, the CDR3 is TGTGCCAGCAGCCAACAGGGATGGAGCACTGAAGCTTTCTTT. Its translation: CASSQQGWSTEAFF.

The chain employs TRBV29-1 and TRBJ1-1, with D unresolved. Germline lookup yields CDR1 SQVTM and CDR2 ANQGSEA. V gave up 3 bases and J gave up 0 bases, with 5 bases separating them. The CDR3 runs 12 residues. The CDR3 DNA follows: TGCAGCGTTGACGGTCTGAACACTGAAGCTTTCTTT. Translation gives CSVDGLNTEAFF.

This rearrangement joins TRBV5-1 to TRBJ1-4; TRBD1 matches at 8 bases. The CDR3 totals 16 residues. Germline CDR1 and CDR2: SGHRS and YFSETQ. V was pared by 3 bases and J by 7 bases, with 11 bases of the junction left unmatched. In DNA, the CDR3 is TGCGCCAGCAGCTCGGGAGCCACAGGGGGGGTTGAAAAACTGTTTTTT. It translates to CASSSGATGGVEKLFF.

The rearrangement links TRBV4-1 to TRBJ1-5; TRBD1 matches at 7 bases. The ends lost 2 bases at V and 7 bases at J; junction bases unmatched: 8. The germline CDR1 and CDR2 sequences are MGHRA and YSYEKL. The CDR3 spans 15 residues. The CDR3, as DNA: TGCGCCAGCAGCCAACAAGACAGGGACGGACAGCCCCAGCATTTT. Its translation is CASSQQDRDGQPQHF.

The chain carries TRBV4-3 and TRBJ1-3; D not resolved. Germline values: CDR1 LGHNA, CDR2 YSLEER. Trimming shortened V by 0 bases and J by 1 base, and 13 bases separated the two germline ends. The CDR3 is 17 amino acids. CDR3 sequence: CASSQDPMTYSGNTIYF. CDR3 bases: TGCGCCAGCAGCCAAGATCCCATGACATATTCTGGAAACACCATATATTTT.

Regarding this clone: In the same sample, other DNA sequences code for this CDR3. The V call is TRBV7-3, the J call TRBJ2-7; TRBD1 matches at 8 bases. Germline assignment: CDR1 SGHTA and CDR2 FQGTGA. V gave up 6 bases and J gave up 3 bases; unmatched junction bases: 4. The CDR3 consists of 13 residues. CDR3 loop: CASSPGQGYEQYF. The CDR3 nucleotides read TGTGCCAGCAGTCCTGGACAGGGCTACGAGCAGTACTTC.

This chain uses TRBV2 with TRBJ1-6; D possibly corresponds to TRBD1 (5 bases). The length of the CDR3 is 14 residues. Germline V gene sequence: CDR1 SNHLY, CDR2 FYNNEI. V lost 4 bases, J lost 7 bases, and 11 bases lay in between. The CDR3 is CASSGGTRNSPLHF. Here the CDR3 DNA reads TGTGCCAGCAGTGGAGGGACTAGGAATTCACCCCTCCACTTT.

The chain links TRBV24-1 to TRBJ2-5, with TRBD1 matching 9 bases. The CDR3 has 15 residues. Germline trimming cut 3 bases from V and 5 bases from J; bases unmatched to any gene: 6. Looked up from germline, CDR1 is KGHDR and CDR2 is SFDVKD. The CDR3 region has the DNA TGTGCCACCAGTGATGCTACAGGGGGCGAGGAGACCCAGTACTTC. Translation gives CATSDATGGEETQYF.

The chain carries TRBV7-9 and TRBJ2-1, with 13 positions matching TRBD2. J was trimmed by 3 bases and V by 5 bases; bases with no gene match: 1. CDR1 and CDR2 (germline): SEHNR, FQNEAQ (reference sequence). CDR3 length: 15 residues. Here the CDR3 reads CASSRTSGSYNEQFF. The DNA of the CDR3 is TGTGCCAGCAGCCGGACTAGCGGGAGCTACAATGAGCAGTTCTTC.

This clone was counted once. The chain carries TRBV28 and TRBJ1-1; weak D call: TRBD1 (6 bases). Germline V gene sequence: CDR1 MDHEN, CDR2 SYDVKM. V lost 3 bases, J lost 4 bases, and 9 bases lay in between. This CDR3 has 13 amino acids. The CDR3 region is CASSFGGSTEAFF. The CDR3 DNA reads TGTGCCAGCAGTTTTGGGGGCTCCACTGAAGCTTTCTTT.

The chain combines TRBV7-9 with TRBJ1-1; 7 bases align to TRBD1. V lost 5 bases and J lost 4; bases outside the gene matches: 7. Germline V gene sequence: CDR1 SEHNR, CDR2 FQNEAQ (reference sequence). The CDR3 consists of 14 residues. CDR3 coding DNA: TGTGCCAGCAGCAGTAACCCAGGGGGCACTGAAGCTTTCTTT. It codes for CASSSNPGGTEAFF.

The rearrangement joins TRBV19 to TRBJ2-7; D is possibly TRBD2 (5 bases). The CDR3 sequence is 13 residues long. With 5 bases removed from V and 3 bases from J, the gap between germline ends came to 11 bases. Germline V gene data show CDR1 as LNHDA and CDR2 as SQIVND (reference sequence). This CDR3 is CASSYGESYEQYF. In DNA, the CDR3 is TGTGCCAGTAGTTACGGGGAAAGCTACGAGCAGTACTTC.

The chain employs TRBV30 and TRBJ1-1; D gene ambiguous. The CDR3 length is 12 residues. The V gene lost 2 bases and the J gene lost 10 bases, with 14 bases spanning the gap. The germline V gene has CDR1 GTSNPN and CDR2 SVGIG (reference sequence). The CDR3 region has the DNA TGTGCCTGGAGTCCAACTGAGCCCGGAGCTTTCTTT. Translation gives CAWSPTEPGAFF.